This TCR beta chain came from a study of Ad26.COV2.S vaccination and SARS-CoV-2 variants. About the research overall: Ad26.COV2.S shots went into the muscle once or twice, 56 days apart. General observations from the study: Spike-specific TCR breadth in vaccine recipients exceeded that seen in placebo recipients.

As regards this clone: The antigen is unknown.

The treatment denotes: some 20 received Ad26.COV2.S at low or high dose, single or two shots; roughly five received placebo; per-sample allocation not given. Day 63 following the first vaccine or placebo injection was when the samples were taken. Method: immunoSEQ multiplex PCR; TCRdb's copy keeps in-frame clones and lacks some. The table shows about 410,000 clones, with roughly nine tenths occurring only once. This clonotype was obtained from a person aged 18 to 59 who received the Ad26.COV2.S COVID-19 vaccine or a placebo. Sequences were derived from peripheral blood, sampled in a trial of Ad26.COV2.S vaccine versus placebo.

The CDR3 region is CASSLEVEETQYF. The CDR3 region has the DNA TGTGCCAGCAGCTTGGAGGTCGAAGAGACCCAGTACTTC. V and J are TRBV6-5 and TRBJ2-5; D may be TRBD2 (5 bases). Looked up from germline, CDR1 is MNHEY and CDR2 is SVGAGI. Between the trimmed V and J ends, which lost 6 bases and 3 bases, there was a span of 11 bases. This CDR3 contains 13 residues.